This T cell receptor (beta chain) derives from a study of early T cells in non-severe SARS-CoV-2 infection (dated by TCRdb to about 2021). Regarding the research as a whole: Bulk RNA from unsorted whole blood was used for TCR sequencing, so alpha and beta chains could not be paired.

The library was made by 5' RACE. TCRdb shows the sequencer as NextSeq 500. Unique molecular identifiers were attached to individual cDNA molecules in the TCR library protocol so that sequencing error and PCR bias could be corrected. Both TCR alpha and beta chains were sequenced, and tight co-correlation was observed between alpha and beta sequence abundances in each sample. In the authors' own workflow: V gene, J gene and CDR3 annotation of TCR sequences was performed with Decombinator V4. Expanded TCRs were defined as changing significantly between any two time points under a Poisson model with p below 0.0001. TCR abundances were normalised to the total number of TCRs sequenced per sample and were expressed as counts per million. MAIT TCRs were defined by TRAV1-2 paired with TRAJ12, TRAJ20 or TRAJ33, and iNKT TCRs by TRAV10 paired with TRAJ18. A search of VDJdb, accessed on 1 November 2021, was run for TCRs annotated to CMV, EBV and SARS-CoV-2, with TCRs annotated for multiple antigens excluded. TCRdb passed the public sequencing reads through fastp at Q25 and MiXCR, retaining productive beta sequences. Duplicate CDR3 protein sequences are folded into a single record with the most common DNA and genes. These V and J calls rely on TCRdb rather than the paper's analysis. Across this sample there are some 50,000 distinct CDR3 sequences, with about a tenth seen only once. The ten biggest clones cover less than 25% of the sample.

Relative to germline, V is missing 6 bases and J is missing 4 bases, with 20 bases of the junction outside any gene match. CDR1 KGHSH and CDR2 LQKENI were looked up in the germline V gene. The CDR3 starts with the cysteine, ends with the phenylalanine, and has 18 residues. The only DNA kept is the CDR3, 54 bases in frame from the first base. Study-wide findings and limitations: VDJdb matching was skewed toward anti-spike CD8 responses, so virus-specific expansions were likely underestimated and private and CD4 specificities were missed.

A case-control design nested within a healthcare worker cohort in London, UK, was used, with weekly nasopharyngeal swab PCR tests and blood sampling performed. Between 23 and 31 March 2020, the week of the UK lockdown, healthcare workers were enrolled and then followed up weekly for as long as 16 weeks. In this sample, this clonotype turned up a few times. No antigen is known for it. The record has no base qualities; no much larger clone is one base away. Sequencing input: whole blood. This chain is built from TRBV18 and TRBJ1-1; TRBD1 aligns with 7 central bases. The clonotype comes from an adult who was a healthcare worker with PCR-confirmed SARS-CoV-2 infection or an uninfected control (not recorded which). The CDR3: CASSLFGQEITLGTEAFF. The nucleotides are TGTGCCAGCTCTCTATTTGGACAGGAGATTACGCTCGGCACTGAAGCTTTCTTT.